This is a list of T cell receptor beta chains from one sample in a study of T cell responses to AZD1222 COVID-19 vaccine. The table came from immunoSEQ multiplex PCR; TCRdb's copy has only in-frame clones and leaves some out. In the table there are 120,000 to 150,000 clones, about 91% of which are singletons. The source material was peripheral blood, sampled on day 0 of AZD1222 vaccination. The receptors originated from an adult in good health. Both conserved end residues are part of each CDR3. The D gene is left open where the match is weak. Where a row states a size, it is once, few, many or the class of an expanded clone; other rows omit it.

V gene,clone size,D gene,J gene,CDR3 protein,CDR3 DNA
TRBV19,NA,NA,TRBJ2-7,CASSIVAEESYEQYF,TGTGCCAGTAGTATAGTGGCGGAAGAATCCTACGAGCAGTACTTC
TRBV13,NA,NA,TRBJ1-2,CASSLRDGYGYTF,TGTGCCAGCAGCTTAAGAGATGGCTATGGCTACACCTTC
TRBV2,NA,TRBD1,TRBJ1-1,CASRTGEFQAFF,TGTGCCAGCCGGACAGGGGAATTCCAAGCTTTCTTT
TRBV12-3/TRBV12-4,NA,NA,TRBJ2-5,CASSALETQYF,TGTGCCAGCAGTGCTCTAGAGACCCAGTACTTC
TRBV27,NA,NA,TRBJ2-6,CASSYSSGANVLTF,TGTGCCAGCAGTTATTCCTCGGGGGCCAACGTCCTGACTTTC
TRBV10-3,NA,NA,TRBJ1-2,CAISEATGSYGYTF,TGTGCCATCAGTGAGGCGACAGGTTCCTATGGCTACACCTTC
TRBV27,NA,NA,TRBJ2-7,CASSRDGGRGGYEQYF,TGTGCCAGCAGTCGCGACGGGGGCAGGGGGGGATACGAGCAGTACTTC
TRBV14,NA,NA,TRBJ1-6,CASSQGQAPNSPLHF,TGTGCCAGCAGCCAAGGGCAAGCACCCAATTCACCCCTCCACTTT
TRBV6-6,NA,NA,TRBJ2-7,CASSSTWASYEQYF,TGTGCCAGCAGCTCGACATGGGCCTCCTACGAGCAGTACTTC
TRBV19,few,NA,TRBJ1-5,CASSKALYSNQPQHF,TGTGCCAGTAGTAAGGCACTTTATAGCAATCAGCCCCAGCATTTT
TRBV11-2,NA,NA,TRBJ2-7,CASSLRPISYEQYF,TGTGCCAGCAGCCTCCGACCGATCTCCTACGAGCAGTACTTC
TRBV5-1,NA,NA,TRBJ1-5,CASSLEPGSNQPQHF,TGCGCCAGCAGCTTGGAACCAGGAAGCAATCAGCCCCAGCATTTT
TRBV7-3,NA,NA,TRBJ2-7,CASSLRVGLASYEQYF,TGTGCCAGCAGCTTAAGGGTGGGCCTGGCGAGTTACGAGCAGTACTTC
TRBV7-9,NA,NA,TRBJ1-1,CASSPPGVGAGTEAFF,TGTGCCAGCAGCCCCCCCGGTGTGGGGGCCGGGACTGAAGCTTTCTTT
TRBV6-1,NA,TRBD1,TRBJ2-1,CASSSAGTADNEQFF,TGTGCCAGCAGTTCCGCCGGGACAGCAGACAATGAGCAGTTCTTC
TRBV3-1/TRBV3-2,NA,NA,TRBJ2-5,CASSQQGEAPGTQYF,TGTGCCAGCAGCCAGCAAGGGGAGGCCCCCGGGACCCAGTACTTC
TRBV28,NA,NA,TRBJ2-7,CASSMPLLTGIVSYEQYF,TGTGCCAGCAGCATGCCCCTACTTACAGGGATAGTCTCCTACGAGCAGTACTTC
TRBV10-1,NA,NA,TRBJ2-1,CASSRDSSYNEQFF,TGCGCCAGCAGCAGGGATAGCTCGTACAATGAGCAGTTCTTC
TRBV3-1/TRBV3-2,NA,NA,TRBJ1-1,CASSQASQATEAFF,TGTGCCAGCAGCCAAGCGTCCCAGGCCACTGAAGCTTTCTTT
TRBV11-3,NA,TRBD1,TRBJ2-5,CASSSTPNRGIGTQYF,TGTGCCAGCAGCTCAACTCCTAACAGGGGGATTGGGACCCAGTACTTC
TRBV27,NA,NA,TRBJ2-3,CASSLTPDTQYF,TGTGCCAGCAGTTTAACCCCGGATACGCAGTATTTT
TRBV6-2/TRBV6-3,few,TRBD1,TRBJ1-5,CASSYDRARQPQHF,TGTGCCAGCAGTTACGACAGGGCAAGACAGCCCCAGCATTTT
TRBV16,NA,TRBD1,TRBJ2-7,CASSQSGQGGPYEQYF,TGTGCCAGCAGCCAATCTGGACAGGGAGGTCCCTACGAGCAGTACTTC
TRBV13,NA,TRBD1,TRBJ1-2,CASSLGQGAQGYTF,TGTGCCAGCAGCTTAGGACAGGGGGCGCAGGGCTACACCTTC
TRBV7-9,once,TRBD1,TRBJ1-2,CASSHRDRGNYGYTF,TGTGCCAGCAGCCACCGGGACAGAGGAAACTATGGCTACACCTTC
TRBV23-1,NA,NA,TRBJ1-2,CASSQSGRHYGYTF,TGCGCCAGCAGTCAATCGGGCAGGCACTATGGCTACACCTTC
TRBV10-3,NA,TRBD1,TRBJ2-4,CAISESIQGDTKMAKNIQYF,TGTGCCATCAGTGAGTCGATCCAGGGGGATACCAAAATGGCCAAAAACATTCAGTACTTC
TRBV21-1,NA,NA,TRBJ1-2,CASRVEGDYGYTF,TGTGCCAGCAGGGTTGAGGGGGACTATGGCTACACCTTC
TRBV28,NA,NA,TRBJ1-6,CATGGGSSPLHF,TGTGCCACCGGGGGCGGGAGTTCACCCCTCCACTTT
TRBV19,NA,NA,TRBJ2-4,CASSIVIPAGNIQYF,TGTGCCAGTAGTATAGTCATCCCCGCGGGAAACATTCAGTACTTC
TRBV15,NA,NA,TRBJ1-4,CATSRAQGTNEKLFF,TGTGCCACCAGCAGAGCTCAGGGGACTAATGAAAAACTGTTTTTT
TRBV6-1,NA,NA,TRBJ2-2,CATTRTAETGELFF,TGTGCCACCACACGGACAGCCGAGACCGGGGAGCTGTTTTTT
TRBV18,NA,TRBD1,TRBJ1-2,CASSPGQGSLYGYTF,TGTGCCAGCTCACCCGGACAGGGCTCACTCTATGGCTACACCTTC
TRBV7-8,NA,TRBD2,TRBJ2-1,CASSGPALAGEWNEQFF,TGTGCCAGCAGCGGCCCGGCACTAGCGGGAGAATGGAATGAGCAGTTCTTC
TRBV5-1,NA,NA,TRBJ1-1,CASSLAVRSAEAFF,TGCGCCAGCAGCTTGGCAGTAAGGAGCGCTGAAGCTTTCTTT
TRBV19,NA,NA,TRBJ2-2,CASTHGTPTGELFF,TGTGCCAGTACCCACGGGACTCCCACCGGGGAGCTGTTTTTT
TRBV19,few,TRBD1,TRBJ2-7,CASSDGTGVRDEQYF,TGTGCCAGTAGTGATGGGACAGGGGTTAGGGACGAGCAGTACTTC
TRBV30,NA,NA,TRBJ2-7,CAWSVLGVDEQYF,TGTGCCTGGAGTGTACTAGGCGTCGACGAGCAGTACTTC
TRBV6-4,NA,TRBD2,TRBJ2-3,CASSDSAGGPGDTQYF,TGTGCCAGCAGTGACTCCGCGGGAGGGCCGGGAGATACGCAGTATTTT
TRBV13,NA,TRBD2,TRBJ2-3,CASSKEPREAGVGTDTQYF,TGTGCCAGCAGCAAAGAGCCACGAGAAGCGGGAGTAGGAACAGATACGCAGTATTTT
TRBV6-5,NA,NA,TRBJ1-5,CASSYSGLGGQPQHF,TGTGCCAGCAGTTACTCGGGACTAGGAGGACAGCCCCAGCATTTT
TRBV12-5,NA,TRBD1,TRBJ2-7,CASGLRRLGTGDYEQYF,TGTGCTAGTGGTTTGCGTCGACTAGGGACAGGGGACTACGAGCAGTACTTC
TRBV11-2,NA,TRBD2,TRBJ2-1,CASSLAPSGRGTYNEQFF,TGTGCCAGCAGCTTAGCACCTAGCGGGAGGGGGACCTACAATGAGCAGTTCTTC
TRBV11-3,NA,NA,TRBJ1-1,CASSLGGMNTEAFF,TGTGCCAGCAGCCTAGGGGGTATGAACACTGAAGCTTTCTTT
TRBV10-3,NA,TRBD1,TRBJ2-3,CAISDPGQGFGTDTQYF,TGTGCCATCAGTGATCCGGGACAGGGATTCGGCACAGATACGCAGTATTTT
TRBV28,NA,TRBD2,TRBJ2-1,CASSLATSGGDEQFF,TGTGCCAGCAGTTTAGCGACTAGCGGGGGCGATGAGCAGTTCTTC
TRBV5-1,NA,TRBD1,TRBJ1-1,CASSLQTGVPEAFF,TGCGCCAGCAGCTTACAGACAGGGGTCCCTGAAGCTTTCTTT
TRBV24-1,NA,NA,TRBJ1-1,CATKRGKNTEAFF,TGTGCCACCAAGCGGGGGAAGAACACTGAAGCTTTCTTT
TRBV7-3,NA,NA,TRBJ2-2,CASSLSAGTGELFF,TGTGCCAGCAGCCTATCCGCCGGAACCGGGGAGCTGTTTTTT
TRBV6-2/TRBV6-3,NA,NA,TRBJ2-1,CASSYRHVEFF,TGTGCCAGCAGTTACAGGCACGTGGAGTTCTTC
TRBV6-2/TRBV6-3,once,NA,TRBJ1-1,CASSEPWRERAFF,TGTGCCAGCAGCGAGCCCTGGCGGGAGAGAGCTTTCTTT
TRBV24-1,NA,NA,TRBJ1-3,CATSDGSWGNTIYF,TGTGCCACCAGTGACGGAAGTTGGGGAAACACCATATATTTT
TRBV6-5,NA,TRBD1,TRBJ1-6,CASSYFAGTGAAPLHF,TGTGCCAGCAGTTATTTCGCCGGGACAGGGGCTGCACCCCTCCACTTT
TRBV5-5,NA,NA,TRBJ2-7,CASSLGPGLYEQYF,TGTGCCAGCAGCTTGGGACCCGGGCTGTACGAGCAGTACTTC